Below are 20 T cell receptor beta chains sequenced from a single sample in a study of somatic mutations in cytotoxic T cells in rheumatoid arthritis. This table comes from immunoSEQ multiplex PCR, and its TCRdb copy is limited to in-frame clones, with some not included. This sample yields tens of thousands of clones, of which about four fifths are seen a single time; around 15% belongs to the top ten. Sequencing input: CD8+ T cells sorted from blood. These receptors were taken from an adult with rheumatoid arthritis.

The V gene is TRBV27, the J gene TRBJ1-1; 8 nucleotides match TRBD1. The CDR3 sequence is 15 residues long. Trimming removed 3 bases from V and 1 base from J; junction bases left unmatched: 4. CDR1 is MNHEY and CDR2 is SMNVEV in the germline V gene (reference sequence). Written as DNA, the CDR3 is TGTGCCAGCAGTTTCGGGACAGGAGGGAACACTGAAGCTTTCTTT. This gives the protein CASSFGTGGNTEAFF.

V gene TRBV13 combines with J gene TRBJ1-2; a possible D gene is TRBD1 (6 bases). The V gene's germline CDR1 is PRHDT and CDR2 FYEKMQ (reference sequence). V lost 0 bases and J 2 bases, leaving 10 bases between the germline ends. The CDR3 runs 15 residues. The CDR3 sequence: CASSLGQGINYGYTF. In DNA form, the CDR3 reads TGTGCCAGCAGCTTAGGACAGGGTATAAACTATGGCTACACCTTC.

V gene TRBV11-2 combines with J gene TRBJ2-1; D ambiguous. CDR3 size: 11 residues. V was shortened by 4 bases and J by 9 bases, with 7 bases between the two germline ends. From germline, CDR1 is SGHAT and CDR2 FQNNGV. The CDR3 spells CASSSLGEQFF. The DNA for the CDR3 is TGTGCCAGCAGCTCCCTGGGTGAGCAGTTCTTC.

By frequency in the sample, this clone is medium-sized. The V gene is TRBV4-1, the J gene TRBJ1-5; 11 bases match TRBD1. The ends lost 6 bases at V and 3 bases at J; junction bases unmatched: 7. The CDR3 has 16 amino acids. Germline V gene sequence: CDR1 MGHRA, CDR2 YSYEKL. The CDR3 reads CASSQGQGENNQPQHF. In DNA, the CDR3 is TGCGCCAGCAGTCAGGGACAGGGGGAGAACAATCAGCCCCAGCATTTT.

This clone came up a few times. The chain uses TRBV7-9 and TRBJ2-7; D remains unclear. Trimming stripped 1 base from V and 0 bases from J, with 10 bases between. Germline V lookup: CDR1 SEHNR, CDR2 FQNEAQ (reference sequence). The CDR3 totals 15 residues. The CDR3 DNA is TGTGCCAGCAGCTTAGTACAGTCAAACTCCTACGAGCAGTACTTC. This encodes CASSLVQSNSYEQYF.

The CDR3 is CASSPRGQGTINEQFF. As DNA, the CDR3 is TGCGCCAGCAGCCCCCGAGGACAGGGAACAATAAATGAGCAGTTCTTC. V and J are TRBV4-1 and TRBJ2-1, with TRBD1 identical over 8 bases. The CDR3 totals 16 residues. V lost 4 bases, J lost 7 bases, and 12 bases stayed unmatched. Looked up from germline, CDR1 is MGHRA and CDR2 is YSYEKL.

CDR3 in amino acids: CASSETVRAGPKEYGYTF. CDR3 coding DNA: TGTGCCAGCAGCGAGACAGTCCGAGCCGGCCCGAAAGAGTATGGCTACACCTTC. V is TRBV5-6 and J is TRBJ1-2; the D gene is possibly TRBD1 (5 bases). V was clipped by 4 bases and J by 5 bases, with 27 bases between them. CDR3 length: 18 amino acids. Germline V gene lookup returns CDR1 SGHDT and CDR2 YYEEEE.

This clone has a handful of counts. The V and J genes are TRBV18 and TRBJ1-5; no clear D. The CDR3 sequence is 13 residues long. The V end lost 4 bases, the J end lost 1 base, and 5 bases lay between the germline ends. Germline CDR1 and CDR2: KGHSH and LQKENI. The CDR3 spells CASSRGSNQPQHF. CDR3 DNA: TGTGCCAGCTCACGAGGAAGCAATCAGCCCCAGCATTTT.

This chain joins TRBV4-1 and TRBJ2-3; D not resolved. V lost 4 bases and J lost 4, with 9 bases in between. The germline V gene has CDR1 MGHRA and CDR2 YSYEKL. CDR3 size: 13 residues. Here the CDR3 reads CASSPRVADTQYF. In DNA, the CDR3 is TGCGCCAGCAGCCCCCGGGTCGCAGATACGCAGTATTTT.

This clone was seen once. The chain combines TRBV9 with TRBJ1-2; perhaps TRBD1 as D (5 bases). The CDR3 sequence is 12 residues long. Germline loops: CDR1 SGDLS, CDR2 YYNGEE. V lost 4 bases and J 6 bases, leaving 10 bases between the germline ends. CDR3 in amino acids: CASSLGGDGYTF. The DNA of the CDR3 is TGTGCCAGCAGCCTCGGGGGGGATGGCTACACCTTC.

This rearrangement joins TRBV9 to TRBJ1-2; TRBD1 is a possible D gene (5 bases). Per germline, CDR1 SGDLS and CDR2 YYNGEE. V was trimmed by 7 bases and J by 5 bases, leaving 12 bases between them. This CDR3 is built from 12 residues. The CDR3 nucleotides are TGTGCCAGCCTGGGGGAGGGTTATGGCTACACCTTC. Translating it yields CASLGEGYGYTF. The whole variable domain, filled in from reference TRBV9 and TRBJ1-2, reads DSGVTQTPKHLITATGQRVTLRCSPRSGDLSVYWYQQSLDQGLQFLIQYYNGEERAKGNILERFSAQQFPDLHSELNLSSLELGDSALYFCASLGEGYGYTFGSGTRLTVV.

The V gene is TRBV4-2, the J gene TRBJ2-1, with 7 nucleotides matching TRBD2. V lost 3 bases to trimming and J lost 4 bases; unmatched junction nucleotides: 9. In germline, CDR1 is LGHNA, CDR2 YNFKEQ. This CDR3 is 16 amino acids long. Here the CDR3 DNA reads TGTGCCAGCAGCCAGGGAGGGGAGGCCAGTTACAATGAGCAGTTCTTC. Amino acids: CASSQGGEASYNEQFF.

The V and J genes are TRBV6-6 and TRBJ1-1, with 9 bases aligning to TRBD1. Germline trimming cut 4 bases from V and 3 bases from J; bases unmatched to any gene: 6. Germline CDR1 and CDR2: MNHNY and SVGAGI (reference sequence). The CDR3 extends over 15 amino acids. The CDR3 here is CASSLAGTGYTEAFF. The CDR3 region has the DNA TGTGCCAGCAGTTTGGCCGGGACAGGGTACACTGAAGCTTTCTTT.

The J gene is TRBJ2-7, the V gene TRBV18, with D unclear. V was shortened by 3 bases and J by 3 bases, with 12 bases between the two germline ends. Germline V CDR1 and CDR2: KGHSH, LQKENI. The CDR3 length is 14 residues. CDR3 sequence reads: CASSPTDLGYEQYF. CDR3 nucleotides: TGTGCCAGCTCACCCACTGACTTGGGCTACGAGCAGTACTTC.

V is TRBV5-1 and J is TRBJ1-4; D may be TRBD1 (5 bases). CDR1 is SGHRS, CDR2 YFSETQ, per germline. This CDR3 is 15 amino acids long. The V end was cut by 0 bases, the J end by 7 bases, with 13 bases between. This chain's CDR3 is CASSLDGGGSEKLFF. The CDR3 DNA is TGCGCCAGCAGCTTGGATGGGGGGGGGAGTGAAAAACTGTTTTTT.

This chain uses TRBV2 with TRBJ1-5; D unresolved. The CDR3 is 12 residues long. The ends were cut back, 8 bases at V and 6 bases at J, with 11 bases in the middle. The V gene's germline CDR1 is SNHLY and CDR2 FYNNEI. The CDR3 region has the DNA TGTGCCAGCGGCCTCGGTTCTCAGCCCCAGCATTTT. Protein sequence: CASGLGSQPQHF.

A few counts support this clone. The chain is built from TRBV9 and TRBJ1-1; D remains unclear. V gave up 2 bases and J gave up 3 bases, with 8 bases separating them. CDR3 length: 13 residues. Germline V CDR1 and CDR2: SGDLS, YYNGEE. CDR3 coding DNA: TGTGCCAGCAGCGTCGGAATGGACACTGAAGCTTTCTTT. This gives the protein CASSVGMDTEAFF.

The chain has TRBV7-8 and TRBJ2-1; D is unclear. V shed 5 bases and J shed 7 bases, with 21 bases lying between them. The CDR3 covers 16 residues. Per the germline V gene, CDR1 is SGHVS and CDR2 is FQNEAQ. CDR3 nucleotide sequence: TGTGCCAGCAGCCTCCCCCCCGCGAACTATAAGAATGAGCAGTTCTTC. Amino acids: CASSLPPANYKNEQFF.

This chain joins TRBV13 and TRBJ1-2, with D perhaps matching TRBD1 (6 bases). This CDR3 contains 15 residues. Germline CDR1 and CDR2: PRHDT and FYEKMQ (reference sequence). Trimming pared 1 base from V and 1 base from J, leaving 10 bases between. In DNA form, the CDR3 reads TGTGCCAGCAGCTTAGTCACAGGGCTTAACTATGGCTACACCTTC. Protein: CASSLVTGLNYGYTF.

V gene TRBV9 combines with J gene TRBJ2-7, with TRBD2 as a possible D gene (6 bases). Per the germline V gene, CDR1 is SGDLS and CDR2 is YYNGEE. Trimming left V 0 bases short and J 0 bases short, with 13 bases between. CDR3 size: 16 residues. The CDR3 sequence: CASSVEEGMSSYEQYF. The CDR3 DNA reads as TGTGCCAGCAGCGTAGAGGAGGGGATGAGCTCCTACGAGCAGTACTTC.